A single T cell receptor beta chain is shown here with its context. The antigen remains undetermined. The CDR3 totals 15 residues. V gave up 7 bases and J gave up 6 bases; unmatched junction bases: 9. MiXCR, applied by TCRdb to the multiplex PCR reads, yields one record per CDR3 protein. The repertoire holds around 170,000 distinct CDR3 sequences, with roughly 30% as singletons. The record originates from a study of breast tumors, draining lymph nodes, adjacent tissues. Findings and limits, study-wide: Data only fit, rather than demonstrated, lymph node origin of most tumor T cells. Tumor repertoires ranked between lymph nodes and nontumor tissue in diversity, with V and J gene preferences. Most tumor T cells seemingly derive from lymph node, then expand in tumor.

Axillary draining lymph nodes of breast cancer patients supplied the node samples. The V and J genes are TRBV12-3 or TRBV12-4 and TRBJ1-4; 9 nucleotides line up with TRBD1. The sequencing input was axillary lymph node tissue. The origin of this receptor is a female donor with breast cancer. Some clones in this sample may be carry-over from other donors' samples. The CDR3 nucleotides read TGTGCCAGCACCGTGGGACAGGGTGGTGATGAAAAACTGTTTTTT. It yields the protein CASTVGQGGDEKLFF.